Given below is one T cell receptor (beta chain) in context. V lost 4 bases, J lost 9 bases, and 13 bases stayed unmatched. Germline V gene data show CDR1 as SGHNT and CDR2 as YENEEA. The CDR3 extends over 16 amino acids. Authors' methods: Amplification of reference gene primers provided the estimated nucleated cell counts. Measured with immunoSEQ multiplex PCR; TCRdb has only the in-frame clones, and not every one. The V and J calls and the clone size are those of that table, but D and trimming were determined from the DNA. Found here are roughly 250,000 clones, around four fifths of them singletons; the top ten hold around 3.5%. These data belong to a study of blood T cell repertoires in COVID-19. Overall study: There were acute and convalescent COVID-19 samples, and they came from the United States, Italy and Spain.

Clinical histories supplied by participants themselves formed the basis of cohort assignment. Up to 2 weeks before entering the study, exposed participants had met a COVID-19 case. This receptor was identified in a woman between 35 and 50 years old who had been exposed to COVID-19. The sequencing input was PBMCs or T cells enriched from blood (not recorded which). This chain joins TRBV11-3 and TRBJ2-1; TRBD2 matches 9 bases. The CDR3 sequence is CASSSMGGGEEGEQFF. CDR3 DNA: TGTGCCAGCAGCTCGATGGGCGGGGGGGAAGAGGGTGAGCAGTTCTTC.